The subject of this entry is one TCR beta chain. Original processing methods: Cell counts per sample came from amplifying reference gene primers. TCRdb's copy holds only in-frame clones and misses some; the assay was immunoSEQ multiplex PCR. V and J calls plus clone size are reproduced from that table; the DNA served to infer D and trimming. The repertoire includes roughly 150,000 clones, about 85% of them detected once, and about 5.6% sits in the top ten. Germline V gene data show CDR1 as SGHTA and CDR2 as FQGTGA. CDR3 size: 14 residues. The V end lost 5 bases, the J end lost 5 bases, and 13 bases lay between the germline ends. The entry originates in a study of blood T cell repertoires in COVID-19. Study-level background: Whether acute or convalescent, the COVID-19 samples came from the United States, Italy and Spain. T cells, B-cell-depleted T cells, or PBMCs supplied cDNA or gDNA.

Seattle patients were enrolled while actively infected and followed longitudinally. The source material was peripheral blood. The chain combines TRBV7-3 with TRBJ1-5; tentatively, D is TRBD1 (6 bases). The TCR originated in a woman aged 50 to 60 with COVID-19, enrolled during active disease. CDR3 sequence reads: CASSRCRGDQPQHF. DNA for the CDR3: TGTGCCAGCAGCCGCTGCAGGGGCGATCAGCCCCAGCATTTT.